This T cell receptor beta chain originates from a study of vaccination effects on CD4 cells after COVID-19. For the study at large: Following the second dose by a median of 72 days, the post-vaccine samples were obtained. Study-wide results and limits: Clones of infection and vaccine origin contracted markedly late after vaccination.

On this clone itself: The antigen remains undetermined.

Per germline, CDR1 SNHLY and CDR2 FYNNEI. This CDR3 is built from 17 residues. J lost 3 bases, V lost 2 bases, and 2 bases had no gene match. CD4+ T cells specific for antigen were expanded with viral peptide pools by the ViraFEST assay before sequencing. Having been cultured for approximately ten days, the cells underwent CD4+ T cell isolation. Participants each got two BNT162b2 or mRNA-1273 vaccine doses. In culture with roughly 10 IU/ml IL-2 and 9 to 10 ug/ml peptides, PBMC were grown at roughly 2 million per well. Assay: immunoSEQ multiplex PCR; the TCRdb copy retains only in-frame clones and omits some. The table lists tens of thousands of clones, 60% to 85% of them singletons.

This rearrangement joins TRBV2 to TRBJ2-3; 16 bases are a match to TRBD2. The receptor's source is a human donor who received a COVID-19 vaccine. Here the sequenced sample was CD4+ T cells from PBMCs cultured with HCoV-OC43 spike peptides, taken after COVID-19 vaccination. Subset in this sample: HCoV-OC43 spike overlapping peptide pool stimulation. In DNA form, the CDR3 reads TGTGCCAGCAGTGAAAGGGGACTAGCGGGGGGGACAGATACGCAGTATTTT. Translating gives CASSERGLAGGTDTQYF.